A selection of T cell receptor beta chains follows, all from one sample in a study of T cells in Graves' hyperthyroidism and ophthalmopathy. MiXCR was run by TCRdb on the multiplex PCR reads, yielding one entry per CDR3 protein. The sample shows roughly 350,000 distinct CDR3 sequences, roughly 15% of them seen only once. The sample was blood. These receptors were taken from a woman in her forties with Graves' ophthalmopathy. Both conserved end residues are part of each CDR3. D genes are given only for firm matches. Clone sizes are given selectively: once, few, many, or a class where the clone is expanded.

clone_size: many; d_call: TRBD2; cdr3_length: 14; j_call: TRBJ2-3; v_call: TRBV2; cdr3_aa: CASRVAGFTDTQYF; cdr3_nt: TGTGCCAGCAGGGTAGCGGGGTTCACAGATACGCAGTATTTT
clone_size: many; d_call: NA; cdr3_length: 15; j_call: TRBJ2-3; v_call: TRBV27; cdr3_aa: CASSLSRRGTDTQYF; cdr3_nt: TGTGCCAGCAGTTTATCCCGGCGGGGCACAGATACGCAGTATTTT
clone_size: NA; d_call: NA; cdr3_length: 13; j_call: TRBJ2-5; v_call: TRBV7-8; cdr3_aa: CASSLIPQETQYF; cdr3_nt: TGTGCCAGCAGCTTAATACCCCAAGAGACCCAGTACTTC
clone_size: many; d_call: TRBD1; cdr3_length: 14; j_call: TRBJ1-1; v_call: TRBV19; cdr3_aa: CASSATGDFLGAFF; cdr3_nt: TGTGCCAGTAGTGCGACAGGGGACTTTCTGGGAGCTTTCTTT
clone_size: many; d_call: NA; cdr3_length: 14; j_call: TRBJ1-6; v_call: TRBV20-1; cdr3_aa: CSASSGMRNSPLHF; cdr3_nt: TGCAGTGCTAGTAGTGGGATGCGAAATTCACCCCTCCACTTT
clone_size: many; d_call: NA; cdr3_length: 15; j_call: TRBJ1-6; v_call: TRBV12-3/TRBV12-4; cdr3_aa: CASSLAGRHNSPLHF; cdr3_nt: TGTGCCAGCAGTTTAGCGGGACGGCATAATTCACCCCTCCACTTT
clone_size: NA; d_call: NA; cdr3_length: 15; j_call: TRBJ2-7; v_call: TRBV18; cdr3_aa: CASSPPEGPPYEQYF; cdr3_nt: TGTGCCAGCTCACCACCGGAGGGCCCTCCCTACGAGCAGTACTTC
clone_size: many; d_call: NA; cdr3_length: 14; j_call: TRBJ2-1; v_call: TRBV2; cdr3_aa: CASSASSRGREQFF; cdr3_nt: TGTGCCAGCAGTGCCTCTTCCCGGGGGAGAGAGCAGTTCTTC
clone_size: many; d_call: TRBD2; cdr3_length: 17; j_call: TRBJ2-1; v_call: TRBV20-1; cdr3_aa: CSAREQIGEGRYNEQFF; cdr3_nt: TGCAGTGCTAGAGAACAAATAGGGGAGGGCCGTTACAATGAGCAGTTCTTC
clone_size: many; d_call: TRBD2; cdr3_length: 17; j_call: TRBJ2-1; v_call: TRBV20-1; cdr3_aa: CSAPGLAGTRVNNEQFF; cdr3_nt: TGCAGTGCGCCGGGACTAGCGGGGACGCGGGTTAACAATGAGCAGTTCTTC
clone_size: NA; d_call: NA; cdr3_length: 13; j_call: TRBJ2-2; v_call: TRBV28; cdr3_aa: CASFTYNTGELFF; cdr3_nt: TGTGCCAGCTTTACGTACAACACCGGGGAGCTGTTTTTT
clone_size: few; d_call: TRBD1; cdr3_length: 15; j_call: TRBJ2-5; v_call: TRBV5-5; cdr3_aa: CASSHGQAWKETQYF; cdr3_nt: TGTGCCAGCAGCCACGGACAGGCCTGGAAAGAGACCCAGTACTTC
clone_size: many; d_call: TRBD2; cdr3_length: 16; j_call: TRBJ2-7; v_call: TRBV7-9; cdr3_aa: CASSSSNSGRYYEQYF; cdr3_nt: TGTGCCAGCAGTTCATCAAATAGCGGGCGCTATTACGAGCAGTACTTC
clone_size: many; d_call: TRBD2; cdr3_length: 17; j_call: TRBJ2-5; v_call: TRBV11-2; cdr3_aa: CASSLVWGLAGQETQYF; cdr3_nt: TGTGCCAGCAGCTTAGTCTGGGGACTAGCGGGCCAAGAGACCCAGTACTTC
clone_size: many; d_call: NA; cdr3_length: 17; j_call: TRBJ2-7; v_call: TRBV11-2; cdr3_aa: CASSLDTVRPPTYEQYF; cdr3_nt: TGTGCCAGCAGCTTAGACACAGTGAGGCCCCCCACCTACGAGCAGTACTTC
clone_size: many; d_call: NA; cdr3_length: 14; j_call: TRBJ2-7; v_call: TRBV12-3/TRBV12-4; cdr3_aa: CASSLAGNPNEQYF; cdr3_nt: TGTGCCAGCAGTTTGGCGGGGAATCCCAACGAGCAGTACTTC
clone_size: many; d_call: NA; cdr3_length: 20; j_call: TRBJ1-5; v_call: TRBV12-5; cdr3_aa: CASGLVTPAAAGYSNQPQHF; cdr3_nt: TGTGCTAGTGGTTTGGTCACCCCGGCCGCAGCAGGGTATAGCAATCAGCCCCAGCATTTT
clone_size: NA; d_call: TRBD2; cdr3_length: 14; j_call: TRBJ2-5; v_call: TRBV10-2; cdr3_aa: CASSLISGEETQYF; cdr3_nt: TGCGCCAGCAGTCTGATTAGCGGGGAAGAGACCCAGTACTTC
clone_size: NA; d_call: NA; cdr3_length: 11; j_call: TRBJ2-1; v_call: TRBV10-1; cdr3_aa: CASSDANEQFF; cdr3_nt: TGCGCCAGCAGTGATGCCAATGAGCAGTTCTTC